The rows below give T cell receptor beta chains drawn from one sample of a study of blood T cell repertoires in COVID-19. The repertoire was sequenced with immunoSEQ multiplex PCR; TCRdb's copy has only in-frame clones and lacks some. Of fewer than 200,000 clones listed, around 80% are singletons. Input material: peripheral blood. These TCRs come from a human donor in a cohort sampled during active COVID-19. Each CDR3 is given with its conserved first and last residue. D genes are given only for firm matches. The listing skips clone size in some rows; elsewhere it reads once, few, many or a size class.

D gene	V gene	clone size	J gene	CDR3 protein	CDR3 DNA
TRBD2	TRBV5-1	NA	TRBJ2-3	CASSSRGLARNTDTQYF	TGCGCCAGCAGCTCCCGGGGACTAGCGAGGAATACGGATACGCAGTATTTT
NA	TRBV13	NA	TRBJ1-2	CASSLQGNYGYTF	TGTGCCAGCAGTCTACAGGGTAACTATGGCTACACCTTC
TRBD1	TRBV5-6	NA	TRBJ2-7	CASSFGTGGHEQYF	TGTGCCAGCAGCTTTGGGACAGGGGGCCACGAGCAGTACTTC
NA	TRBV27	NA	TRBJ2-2	CASSRREDANTGELFF	TGTGCCAGCAGTAGGCGGGAAGACGCGAACACCGGGGAGCTGTTTTTT
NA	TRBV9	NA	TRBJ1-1	CASSVEYSPNTEAFF	TGTGCCAGCAGCGTAGAGTACAGCCCCAACACTGAAGCTTTCTTT
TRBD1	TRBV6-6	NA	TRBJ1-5	CASSVGTGTSNQPQHF	TGTGCCAGCAGTGTTGGGACAGGGACTAGCAATCAGCCCCAGCATTTT
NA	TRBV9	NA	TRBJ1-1	CASSVETGEAFF	TGTGCCAGCAGCGTAGAAACAGGGGAAGCTTTCTTT
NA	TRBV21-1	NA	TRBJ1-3	CASSNKGQGNTIYF	TGTGCCAGCAGCAATAAGGGGCAAGGAAACACCATATATTTT
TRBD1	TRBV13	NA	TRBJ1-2	CASSSLGVDRTNYGYTF	TGTGCCAGCAGCTCCTTAGGGGTGGACAGGACTAACTATGGCTACACCTTC
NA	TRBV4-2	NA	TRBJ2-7	CASSQGRKDNAYEQYF	TGTGCCAGCAGCCAAGGCCGAAAGGACAACGCCTACGAGCAGTACTTC
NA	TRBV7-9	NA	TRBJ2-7	CASSLEGASGAASHEQYF	TGTGCCAGCAGCTTAGAGGGGGCCTCGGGGGCTGCATCTCACGAGCAGTACTTC
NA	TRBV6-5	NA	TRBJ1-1	CASSYPEGSSEAFF	TGTGCCAGCTCCTACCCCGAGGGAAGTTCTGAAGCTTTCTTT
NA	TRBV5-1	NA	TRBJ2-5	CASSLNGQETQYF	TGCGCCAGCAGCTTAAACGGCCAAGAGACCCAGTACTTC
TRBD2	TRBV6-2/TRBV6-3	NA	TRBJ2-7	CASSFAGGSHEQYF	TGTGCCAGCAGTTTCGCGGGGGGGTCCCACGAGCAGTACTTC
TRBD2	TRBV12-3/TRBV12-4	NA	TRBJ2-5	CASSFGGLETQYF	TGTGCCAGCAGTTTCGGGGGGTTGGAGACCCAGTACTTC
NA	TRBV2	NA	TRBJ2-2	CASSEAATGNTGELFF	TGTGCCAGCAGTGAAGCTGCGACAGGGAACACCGGGGAGCTGTTTTTT
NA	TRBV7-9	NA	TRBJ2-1	CASSFVTGGYEQFF	TGTGCCAGCAGCTTCGTAACGGGGGGCTATGAGCAGTTCTTC
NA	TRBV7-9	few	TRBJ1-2	CASSLPVNYGYTF	TGTGCCAGCAGCTTACCAGTGAACTATGGCTACACCTTC
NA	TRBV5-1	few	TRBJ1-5	CASSLGVNQPQHF	TGCGCCAGCAGCTTGGGAGTGAATCAGCCCCAGCATTTT
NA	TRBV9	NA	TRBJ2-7	CASSVEGGGSYEQYF	TGTGCCAGCAGCGTAGAAGGGGGGGGCTCATACGAGCAGTACTTC
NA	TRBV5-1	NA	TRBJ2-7	CASSLIQDLEQYF	TGCGCCAGCAGCCTAATACAGGATCTCGAGCAGTACTTC
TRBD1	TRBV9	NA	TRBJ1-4	CASSGTGGRREKLFF	TGTGCCAGCAGCGGGACAGGGGGCAGGAGGGAAAAACTGTTTTTT
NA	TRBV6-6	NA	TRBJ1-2	CAQGRDPYGYTF	TGTGCCCAAGGGAGGGACCCCTATGGCTACACCTTC
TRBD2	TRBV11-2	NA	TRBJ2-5	CASSLELAGEGETQYF	TGTGCCAGCAGCTTGGAGTTAGCGGGGGAAGGAGAGACCCAGTACTTC
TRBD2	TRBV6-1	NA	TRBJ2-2	CASSATSGGANTGELFF	TGTGCCAGCAGTGCGACTAGCGGGGGGGCAAACACCGGGGAGCTGTTTTTT
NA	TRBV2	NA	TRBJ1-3	CASSEARKGFSGNTIYF	TGTGCCAGCAGTGAGGCCCGTAAGGGGTTCTCTGGAAACACCATATATTTT
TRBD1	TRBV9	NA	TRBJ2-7	CASSEGAGSSYEQYF	TGTGCCAGCAGCGAGGGGGCAGGGAGCTCCTACGAGCAGTACTTC
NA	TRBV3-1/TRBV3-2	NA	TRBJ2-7	CASSQVGGLVNEQYF	TGTGCCAGCAGCCAAGTCGGGGGTCTAGTCAACGAGCAGTACTTC
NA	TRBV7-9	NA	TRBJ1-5	CASSSWGDQPQHF	TGTGCCAGCAGCTCGTGGGGGGATCAGCCCCAGCATTTT
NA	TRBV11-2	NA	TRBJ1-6	CASSLGRGFNSPLHF	TGTGCCAGCAGCCTTGGACGGGGTTTTAATTCACCCCTCCACTTT
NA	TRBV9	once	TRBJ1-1	CASSATDRANTEAFF	TGTGCCAGCAGCGCAACCGACAGAGCGAACACTGAAGCTTTCTTT
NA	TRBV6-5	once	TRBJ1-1	CASSRDMNTEAFF	TGTGCCAGCAGCCGGGACATGAACACTGAAGCTTTCTTT
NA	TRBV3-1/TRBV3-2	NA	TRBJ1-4	CASSHADYATNEKLFF	TGTGCCAGCAGCCATGCAGATTACGCAACTAATGAAAAACTGTTTTTT
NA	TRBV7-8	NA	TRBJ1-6	CASSLKDRGSRYNSPLHF	TGTGCCAGCAGCTTAAAGGACCGGGGGTCTAGGTATAATTCACCCCTCCACTTT
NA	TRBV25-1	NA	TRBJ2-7	CASSASGQGLHEQYF	TGTGCCAGCAGTGCTAGCGGACAGGGTCTGCACGAGCAGTACTTC
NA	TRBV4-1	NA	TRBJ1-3	CASSQDSTSPGVAGNTIYF	TGCGCCAGCAGCCAAGATTCGACCTCTCCCGGGGTAGCTGGAAACACCATATATTTT
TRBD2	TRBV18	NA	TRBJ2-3	CASSPRPSGGPSTDTQYF	TGTGCCAGCTCACCACGGCCTAGCGGGGGTCCTAGCACAGATACGCAGTATTTT
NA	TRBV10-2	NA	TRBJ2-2	CASRLLDTGELFF	TGCGCCAGCCGTCTCCTAGACACCGGGGAGCTGTTTTTT
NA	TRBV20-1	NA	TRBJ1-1	CSAYKNTEAFF	TGCAGTGCTTATAAGAACACTGAAGCTTTCTTT
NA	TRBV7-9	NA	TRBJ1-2	CASSLGQHNYGYTF	TGTGCCAGCAGCTTAGGACAGCACAACTATGGCTACACCTTC
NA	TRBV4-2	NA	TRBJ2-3	CASSQPTPTDTQYF	TGTGCCAGCAGCCAACCAACACCCACAGATACGCAGTATTTT
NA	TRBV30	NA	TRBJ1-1	CAWSVRPLGDTEAFF	TGTGCCTGGAGTGTACGCCCGTTGGGCGACACTGAAGCTTTCTTT
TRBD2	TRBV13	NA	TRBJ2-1	CASSLGSAGGPFF	TGTGCCAGCAGCTTAGGCTCAGCGGGGGGACCGTTCTTC
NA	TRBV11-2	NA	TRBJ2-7	CASSLGIGVEQYF	TGTGCCAGCAGCTTAGGGATAGGGGTCGAGCAGTACTTC
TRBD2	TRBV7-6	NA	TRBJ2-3	CASSSVAGGSTDTQYF	TGTGCCAGCAGCTCCGTAGCGGGGGGAAGCACAGATACGCAGTATTTT
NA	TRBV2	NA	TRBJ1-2	CASSARTANYGYTF	TGTGCCAGCAGTGCCCGGACAGCTAACTATGGCTACACCTTC
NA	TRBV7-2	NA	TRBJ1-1	CASSFSQGGVTEAFF	TGTGCCAGCAGCTTTAGCCAGGGCGGTGTCACTGAAGCTTTCTTT
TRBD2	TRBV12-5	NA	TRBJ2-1	CASGLPQGTGTSGGGLVYNEQFF	TGTGCTAGTGGTTTACCACAGGGCACCGGGACTAGCGGGGGGGGCCTGGTCTACAATGAGCAGTTCTTC
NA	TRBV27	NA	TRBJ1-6	CASSLYKSSYNSPLHF	TGTGCCAGCAGTTTATATAAGAGCTCCTATAATTCACCCCTCCACTTT
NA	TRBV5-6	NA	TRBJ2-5	CASTSTVQETQYF	TGTGCCAGCACCTCGACTGTCCAAGAGACCCAGTACTTC
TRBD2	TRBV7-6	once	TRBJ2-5	CASSLALAGGQETQYF	TGTGCCAGCAGCTTAGCTCTAGCGGGGGGGCAAGAGACCCAGTACTTC
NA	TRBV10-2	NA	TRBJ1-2	CPRRPRGGRDYGYTF	TGCCCCCGCCGCCCGCGGGGGGGAAGGGACTATGGCTACACCTTC
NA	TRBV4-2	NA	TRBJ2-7	CASSQGTLAPRREQYF	TGTGCCAGCAGCCAAGGAACACTAGCCCCCCGGAGGGAGCAGTACTTC
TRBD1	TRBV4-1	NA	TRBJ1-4	CASSQTPPGTGAEKLFF	TGCGCCAGCAGCCAGACTCCCCCCGGGACAGGGGCTGAAAAACTGTTTTTT
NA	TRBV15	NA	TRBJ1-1	CATSRGGRAEAFF	TGTGCCACCAGCAGAGGAGGGCGGGCTGAAGCTTTCTTT
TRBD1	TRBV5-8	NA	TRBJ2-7	CASSLDLGQGYEQYF	TGTGCCAGCAGCTTGGACTTGGGACAGGGATACGAGCAGTACTTC